This T cell receptor beta chain was profiled in a study of T cell repertoires in cytomegalovirus infection. Study as a whole: It can be stated that public TCR beta signatures indicated CMV infection as well as a matching HLA type. Study-level findings and limits: There were HLA-C-restricted CMV-specific TCR beta clonotypes dominating the ex vivo response. The study identified carriers of CMV plus the relevant HLA from cumulative public TCR beta family frequency.

Worth noting for this clonotype: Its antigen is unknown.

The V gene lost 4 bases and the J gene lost 6 bases, with 18 bases spanning the gap. The germline V gene has CDR1 SQVTM and CDR2 ANQGSEA. The CDR3 spans 14 residues. MiXCR was run by TCRdb on the reads, yielding one entry per CDR3 protein. The table lists about 300,000 distinct CDR3 sequences, roughly a tenth of them singletons. Source material: PBMCs. This TCR came from a human donor in good health (CMV status not recorded). Some clones in this sample may be carry-over from other donors' samples. The J gene is TRBJ1-1, the V gene TRBV29-1; D gene uncertain. The CDR3 sequence: CSVGGVRMRSEAFF. CDR3 sequence (DNA): TGCAGCGTTGGGGGAGTGAGGATGAGGTCTGAAGCTTTCTTT.